This T cell receptor beta chain stems from a study of regulatory T cells in long-lasting Graves disease. This clonotype was seen many times. This CDR3 contains 13 residues. Germline CDR1 reads SQVTM; CDR2 reads ANQGSEA. V lost 6 bases and J lost 5; bases outside the gene matches: 6. The time point here: persistent/refractory GD, antithyroid drugs over 5 years with positive TRAb. PBMC-derived RNA was used for the TCR library. Arm-PCR of CDR3 regions with iRepertoire HTBI primers generated TCR beta libraries. TCRdb called the multiplex PCR reads again in MiXCR, with one record for every CDR3 protein. The sample lists around 400,000 distinct CDR3 sequences; approximately 25% were seen once.

Sample: peripheral blood mononuclear cells (PBMCs), taken when the disease was refractory, from a patient treated with antithyroid drugs. The chain has TRBV29-1 and TRBJ2-5; 10 positions match TRBD1. This TCR derives from a woman aged 40 to 49 with Graves disease. The CDR3 DNA reads TGCAGCGTCCGGGGACAGGGGCGGGAGACCCAGTACTTC. It yields the protein CSVRGQGRETQYF. Supplemented by reference TRBV29-1 and TRBJ2-5, the full variable domain reads SAVISQKPSRDICQRGTSLTIQCQVDSQVTMMFWYRQQPGQSLTLIATANQGSEATYESGFVIDKFPISRPNLTFSTLTVSNMSPEDSSIYLCSVRGQGRETQYFGPGTRLLVL.